These 21 T cell receptor beta chains originate from one sample sequenced in a study of blood T cell repertoires in COVID-19 (dated by TCRdb to the early 2020s). The library was built by means of the immunoSEQ multiplex PCR assay. TCRdb mirrors the immuneACCESS table, restricted to in-frame sequences. Some clones are absent from its copies; in checked studies, under half trace to an unresolved V gene, and the reason for the others is unknown. Recorded for this sample are approximately 290,000 clones; approximately 85% of them occurred a single time. The ten top clones hold roughly 0.94% of the sample. Sequences were obtained from peripheral blood. The receptors originated from a human donor with COVID-19, enrolled during active disease. The donor label of this sample is uncertain.

The chain couples TRBV9 to TRBJ1-2; TRBD1 agrees at 7 bases. Trimming took 0 bases from V and 2 from J; bases not matched to a gene: 10. Per germline, CDR1 SGDLS and CDR2 YYNGEE. This CDR3 is 17 amino acids long. The CDR3 bases are TGTGCCAGCAGCGTAGCGGGAGTTGGGACAGCGAACTATGGCTACACCTTC. This codes for CASSVAGVGTANYGYTF.

J is TRBJ1-1 and V is TRBV19; TRBD1 might be the D (6 bases). CDR3 size: 15 residues. The ends were cut back, 7 bases at V and 5 bases at J, with 20 bases in the middle. From germline, CDR1 is LNHDA and CDR2 SQIVND (reference sequence). CDR3 in DNA: TGTGCCAGTATTGAGTGGAGGGGGGGATGGACTGAAGCTTTCTTT. Residues: CASIEWRGGWTEAFF.

The V and J genes are TRBV29-1 and TRBJ1-2, with 7 bases that match TRBD1. CDR1 and CDR2 (germline): SQVTM, ANQGSEA. J was trimmed by 3 bases and V by 7 bases; bases with no gene match: 8. This CDR3 comprises 13 residues. This CDR3 is CSAKTGWDYGYTF. For the CDR3, the DNA is TGCAGCGCCAAGACAGGGTGGGACTATGGCTACACCTTC.

V and J are TRBV25-1 and TRBJ1-6; weak D call: TRBD1 (6 bases). The CDR3 loop spans 16 amino acids. V was shortened by 4 bases and J by 4 bases, with 14 bases between the two germline ends. Germline CDR1 and CDR2: MGHDK and SYGVNS. The CDR3 is CASSVQGRGYNSPLHF. The CDR3 nucleotides read TGTGCCAGCAGTGTACAGGGTAGGGGTTATAATTCACCCCTCCACTTT.

The genes are TRBV29-1 and TRBJ1-1; D is undetermined. CDR1 and CDR2 (germline): SQVTM, ANQGSEA. The CDR3 sequence is 16 residues long. With 1 base removed from V and 0 bases from J, the gap between germline ends came to 15 bases. This CDR3 reads CSVEGQRVLMNTEAFF. DNA of the CDR3: TGCAGCGTTGAAGGGCAGCGGGTTTTAATGAACACTGAAGCTTTCTTT.

J is TRBJ1-6 and V is TRBV27; 7 bases agree with TRBD1. The CDR3 sequence is 15 residues long. Germline values: CDR1 MNHEY, CDR2 SMNVEV (reference sequence). J was trimmed by 6 bases and V by 6 bases; bases with no gene match: 8. The CDR3 here is CASSRAGQFNSPLHF. The CDR3 region has the DNA TGTGCCAGCAGCCGGGCGGGACAGTTTAATTCACCCCTCCACTTT.

V and J are TRBV28 and TRBJ1-2; 10 bases fit TRBD1. Losses at the gene ends were 3 bases for V and 5 bases for J; bases not matched to a gene: 18. The V gene's germline CDR1 is MDHEN and CDR2 SYDVKM. This CDR3 has 19 residues. CDR3 protein: CASSFRQGARESERYGYTF. In nucleotides, the CDR3 is TGTGCCAGCAGTTTCAGACAGGGGGCGCGGGAGTCAGAGAGGTATGGCTACACCTTC.

The chain uses TRBV12-3 or TRBV12-4 and TRBJ2-5; D gene ambiguous. Trimming took 3 bases from V and 4 from J, leaving 9 bases between them. This CDR3 comprises 13 residues. The CDR3 reads CASSFDNSETQYF. The DNA of the CDR3 is TGTGCCAGCAGTTTCGATAACTCAGAGACCCAGTACTTC.

This clone was observed a few times. V gene TRBV28 combines with J gene TRBJ1-1; D is unclear. Trimming removed 4 bases from V and 3 bases from J, with 21 bases in between. CDR3 length: 17 amino acids. Germline V gene lookup returns CDR1 MDHEN and CDR2 SYDVKM. The CDR3 sequence is CASSSLGGPRRDTEAFF. The CDR3 DNA reads TGTGCCAGCAGTTCCCTAGGCGGTCCAAGGCGGGACACTGAAGCTTTCTTT. The full variable domain, rest sourced from reference TRBV28 and TRBJ1-1, is DVKVTQSSRYLVKRTGEKVFLECVQDMDHENMFWYRQDPGLGLRLIYFSYDVKMKEKGDIPEGYSVSREKKERFSLILESASTNQTSMYLCASSSLGGPRRDTEAFFGQGTRLTVV.

The chain is built from TRBV18 and TRBJ1-6; 8 bases line up with TRBD1. V dropped 10 bases and J dropped 10; count of bases not matched to a gene: 12. The CDR3 is made up of 14 amino acids. CDR1 and CDR2 (germline): KGHSH, LQKENI. Here the CDR3 DNA reads TGTGCCACCTCGGGAGGACAGGGACAATCACCCCTCCACTTT. As protein: CATSGGQGQSPLHF. Looking up the rest from reference TRBV18 and TRBJ1-6 gives the full variable domain: NAGVMQNPRHLVRRRGQEARLRCSPMKGHSHVYWYRQLPEEGLKFMVYLQKENIIDESGMPKERFSAEFPKEGPSILRIQQVVRGDSAAYFCATSGGQGQSPLHFGNGTRLTVT.

This chain uses TRBV3-1 (or the pseudogene TRBV3-2) with TRBJ2-7, with 9 bases identical to TRBD1. V was pared by 4 bases and J by 6 bases, with 10 bases of the junction left unmatched. The CDR3 extends over 15 amino acids. The germline V gene encodes CDR1 LGHDT and CDR2 YNNKEL (reference sequence). The CDR3 loop is CASSPIRTGESEQYF. CDR3 DNA: TGTGCCAGCAGCCCGATTAGGACAGGGGAGAGCGAGCAGTACTTC.

CDR3 nucleotides: TGTGCCAGCAGCTTCGGGACTAGCGGGACGTACGAGCAGTACTTC. This translates into CASSFGTSGTYEQYF. The rearrangement uses TRBV7-2 and TRBJ2-7; 13 bases match TRBD2. CDR3 length: 15 amino acids. Trimming at V came to 3 bases and at J to 4 bases, leaving 3 bases not matched to a gene. Germline CDR1 SGHTA, CDR2 FQGNSA.

The rearrangement links TRBV7-9 to TRBJ1-1; 10 bases are shared with TRBD1. Germline CDR1 SEHNR, CDR2 FQNEAQ (reference sequence). The junction had 6 bases not matched to a gene; V was cut back by 6 bases and J by 8 bases. This CDR3 is built from 13 residues. This CDR3 is CASRLTGGSEAFF. CDR3 DNA sequence: TGTGCCAGCAGGCTGACAGGGGGCAGCGAAGCTTTCTTT.

The chain carries TRBV2 and TRBJ2-7; 9 bases line up with TRBD2. The CDR3 totals 14 residues. Trimming at V came to 3 bases and at J to 6 bases, leaving 6 bases not matched to a gene. The germline V gene has CDR1 SNHLY and CDR2 FYNNEI. The CDR3 is CASSEVAGAGEQYF. Here the CDR3 DNA reads TGTGCCAGCAGTGAGGTAGCGGGAGCTGGCGAGCAGTACTTC. Variable domain in full (rest from reference TRBV2 and TRBJ2-7): EPEVTQTPSHQVTQMGQEVILRCVPISNHLYFYWYRQILGQKVEFLVSFYNNEISEKSEIFDDQFSVERPDGSNFTLKIRSTKLEDSAMYFCASSEVAGAGEQYFGPGTRLTVT.

This chain joins TRBV27 and TRBJ2-1; possibly TRBD2 for D (5 bases). V gave up 5 bases and J gave up 9 bases, with 20 bases separating them. CDR3 size: 15 residues. Germline CDR1 MNHEY, CDR2 SMNVEV (reference sequence). CDR3: CASSDPPLGRSEQFF. The CDR3 DNA follows: TGTGCCAGCAGTGATCCCCCCCTAGGGAGAAGTGAGCAGTTCTTC.

This sequence joins TRBV2 and TRBJ2-7; D perhaps matches TRBD2 (5 bases). The CDR3 extends over 12 amino acids. Germline assignment: CDR1 SNHLY and CDR2 FYNNEI. Between the trimmed V and J ends, which lost 6 bases and 4 bases, there was a span of 10 bases. This CDR3 is CASRTDSYEQYF. Here the CDR3 DNA reads TGTGCCAGCAGAACGGACTCTTACGAGCAGTACTTC.

The chain is built from TRBV7-2 and TRBJ1-2; a weak D match, TRBD1 (6 bases). The germline V gene has CDR1 SGHTA and CDR2 FQGNSA. Trimming took 0 bases from V and 4 from J, leaving 12 bases between them. The CDR3 covers 15 residues. The CDR3 nucleotides are TGTGCCAGCAGCTTAGCGACAGGTCTCCCCTATGGCTACACCTTC. Its protein is CASSLATGLPYGYTF.

The chain combines TRBV6-5 with TRBJ2-2, with 7 bases aligning to TRBD2. J lost 7 bases, V lost 0 bases, and 5 bases had no gene match. Germline CDR1 MNHEY, CDR2 SVGAGI. This CDR3 has 15 amino acids. This CDR3 reads CASSYSGGAIGELFF. The CDR3 DNA sequence: TGTGCCAGCAGTTACTCGGGAGGGGCGATCGGGGAGCTGTTTTTT.

The J gene is TRBJ2-1, the V gene TRBV3-1 (or the pseudogene TRBV3-2), with 10 bases aligning to TRBD2. Germline V gives CDR1 LGHDT, CDR2 YNNKEL (reference sequence). The junction had 11 bases not matched to a gene; V was cut back by 2 bases and J by 7 bases. This CDR3 has 17 residues. DNA for the CDR3: TGTGCCAGCAGCCAACTCCCTAGGGCTAGCGGGAGAAATGAGCAGTTCTTC. It codes for CASSQLPRASGRNEQFF.

This chain links TRBV24-1 with TRBJ2-2; D uncertain. The ends were cut back, 1 base at V and 1 base at J, with 12 bases in the middle. CDR3 size: 17 residues. Germline lookup yields CDR1 KGHDR and CDR2 SFDVKD. This chain's CDR3 is CATSDFRRPGNTGELFF. The DNA of the CDR3 is TGTGCCACCAGTGATTTCAGGCGCCCCGGGAACACCGGGGAGCTGTTTTTT.

Note on this clone: Other nucleotide sequences from this sample produce the same CDR3. V gene TRBV6-5 combines with J gene TRBJ1-5, with 9 bases identical to TRBD1. This CDR3 has 13 amino acids. Germline V lookup: CDR1 MNHEY, CDR2 SVGAGI. Unmatched junction bases numbered 7, after V lost 10 bases and J lost 6 bases. The CDR3, as DNA: TGTGCCACCCTAGACAGGGGGGGTCAGCCCCAGCATTTT. Encoded protein: CATLDRGGQPQHF.